A selection of T cell receptor beta chains follows, all from one sample in a study of T cells in Graves' hyperthyroidism and ophthalmopathy. TCRdb re-derived calls from the multiplex PCR reads in MiXCR, one entry per CDR3 protein. The table has roughly 500,000 distinct CDR3 sequences, just over 45% seen once. The sequencing input was peripheral blood or thyroid tissue (not recorded which). Receptors were obtained from an adult woman with Graves' disease, either hyperthyroidism or ophthalmopathy (not recorded which). Both conserved end residues are part of each CDR3. The D gene is left open where the match is weak. Only part of the rows carry a size: once, few, many, or a class if the clone is expanded.

d_call,j_call,clone_size,v_call,cdr3_aa,cdr3_nt
-,TRBJ1-4,-,TRBV12-3/TRBV12-4,CASSHRATNEKLFF,TGTGCCAGCAGTCACAGAGCAACTAATGAAAAACTGTTTTTT
TRBD1,TRBJ2-7,many,TRBV20-1,CSAIRPGQPSYEQYF,TGCAGTGCGATCCGGCCGGGACAGCCTTCCTACGAGCAGTACTTC
TRBD1,TRBJ1-1,many,TRBV20-1,CSARGATGTEAFF,TGCAGTGCTAGAGGCGCGACAGGGACTGAAGCTTTCTTT
-,TRBJ1-2,many,TRBV11-2,CASSKHRHYGYTF,TGTGCCAGCAGCAAACATAGGCACTATGGCTACACCTTC
TRBD1,TRBJ2-7,-,TRBV5-1,CASSPRTGGFSYEQYF,TGCGCCAGCAGCCCCAGGACAGGGGGCTTCTCCTACGAGCAGTACTTC
-,TRBJ2-6,once,TRBV25-1,CASWGYGSGANVLTF,TGTGCCAGCTGGGGTTACGGCTCTGGGGCCAACGTCCTGACTTTC
TRBD1,TRBJ1-5,many,TRBV2,CASREAGQGRQPQHF,TGTGCCAGCAGAGAAGCAGGACAGGGGAGGCAGCCCCAGCATTTT
-,TRBJ1-1,-,TRBV2,CASSEWTVVDTEAFF,TGTGCCAGCAGTGAATGGACCGTGGTAGACACTGAAGCTTTCTTT
-,TRBJ2-2,many,TRBV6-4,CASSDSTGELFF,TGTGCCAGCAGTGACTCGACGGGGGAGCTGTTTTTT
-,TRBJ1-4,-,TRBV11-3,CASSLGRENEKLFF,TGTGCCAGCAGCTTAGGCAGAGAGAATGAAAAACTGTTTTTT
-,TRBJ1-1,few,TRBV7-9,CASSPAQGPNTEAFF,TGTGCCAGCAGCCCAGCACAGGGACCGAACACTGAAGCTTTCTTT
-,TRBJ1-4,few,TRBV7-2,CASSLAPGPDEKLFF,TGTGCCAGCAGCTTAGCGCCGGGACCGGACGAAAAACTGTTTTTT
-,TRBJ1-1,-,TRBV12-3/TRBV12-4,CASSFMGTEAFF,TGTGCCAGCAGTTTCATGGGAACTGAAGCTTTCTTT
-,TRBJ1-5,few,TRBV12-3/TRBV12-4,CASSLEQLRLGNQPQHF,TGTGCCAGCAGTTTAGAACAGCTCCGGTTGGGCAATCAGCCCCAGCATTTT
TRBD1,TRBJ1-1,few,TRBV12-3/TRBV12-4,CASGPGTGGF,TGTGCCAGCGGACCGGGGACAGGGGGCTTT
-,TRBJ1-5,many,TRBV6-1,CASSPRWARGTNQPQHF,TGTGCCAGCAGTCCAAGATGGGCGAGGGGGACTAATCAGCCCCAGCATTTT
-,TRBJ2-5,-,TRBV10-3,CATKRDNQETQYF,TGTGCCACAAAACGGGACAATCAAGAGACCCAGTACTTC
TRBD1,TRBJ1-2,-,TRBV29-1,CSVVLQGAPNYGYTF,TGCAGCGTTGTACTACAGGGGGCGCCCAACTATGGCTACACCTTC
TRBD1,TRBJ1-3,-,TRBV11-2,CASSLGQGYGNTIYF,TGTGCCAGCAGCTTAGGACAGGGGTACGGAAACACCATATATTTT
-,TRBJ1-6,-,TRBV5-1,CASSEQEYNSPLHF,TGCGCCAGCAGCGAACAGGAGTATAATTCACCCCTCCACTTT
-,TRBJ1-5,-,TRBV2,CASRQAGVGETQHF,TGTGCCAGCAGACAAGCGGGAGTTGGTGAGACCCAGCATTTT
TRBD1,TRBJ1-3,-,TRBV20-1,CSARKVGQGRDTIYF,TGCAGTGCTAGAAAGGTCGGACAGGGCCGTGACACCATATATTTT
TRBD2,TRBJ2-7,-,TRBV6-2/TRBV6-3,CASSYVTGGAGGLEQYF,TGTGCCAGCAGTTACGTTACGGGAGGGGCCGGAGGTCTCGAGCAGTACTTC
TRBD1,TRBJ1-6,-,TRBV5-6,CASSRTGSNQPLHF,TGTGCCAGCAGCCGGACAGGGAGCAATCAGCCCCTCCACTTT
-,TRBJ1-2,once,TRBV10-3,CAITDRLANYGYTF,TGTGCCATCACCGACAGGCTTGCTAACTATGGCTACACCTTC
-,TRBJ2-2,many,TRBV29-1,CSVAGRSNTGELFF,TGCAGCGTTGCGGGGCGATCGAACACCGGGGAGCTGTTTTTT
-,TRBJ1-4,many,TRBV20-1,CSALPGRRDEKLFF,TGCAGTGCTCTCCCGGGCCGGAGAGATGAAAAACTGTTTTTT
-,TRBJ1-6,few,TRBV7-6,CASSLRGGGRREGHSPLHF,TGTGCCAGCAGCTTACGCGGAGGAGGGAGGAGGGAGGGCCATTCACCCCTCCACTTT
-,TRBJ1-2,-,TRBV29-1,CSVPTEDGYTF,TGCAGCGTTCCGACCGAGGATGGCTACACCTTC
TRBD1,TRBJ2-5,-,TRBV10-1,CASRQSSGTGGVETQYF,TGCGCCAGCAGACAAAGCTCAGGGACAGGGGGCGTTGAGACCCAGTACTTC
TRBD1,TRBJ2-5,many,TRBV5-1,CASSLGQGAVREETQYF,TGCGCCAGCAGCTTGGGACAGGGGGCTGTCCGAGAAGAGACCCAGTACTTC
-,TRBJ1-5,-,TRBV5-1,CASSFATNQPQHF,TGCGCCAGCAGCTTCGCCACAAATCAGCCCCAGCATTTT
-,TRBJ2-5,many,TRBV5-1,CASSLGSQETQYF,TGTGCCAGCAGCTTAGGGAGCCAAGAGACCCAGTACTTC
TRBD2,TRBJ2-5,-,TRBV2,CASSERLAGGPQETQYF,TGTGCCAGCAGTGAACGCCTAGCGGGGGGCCCCCAAGAGACCCAGTACTTC
-,TRBJ1-1,many,TRBV13,CASSSTEPPRLDTEAFF,TGTGCCAGCAGCTCGACAGAACCTCCAAGGTTGGATACTGAAGCTTTCTTT
-,TRBJ1-2,-,TRBV7-9,CASSPISGYTF,TGTGCCAGCAGCCCCATTTCTGGCTACACCTTC
TRBD2,TRBJ2-7,-,TRBV7-3,CASTLETSGSHEQYF,TGTGCCAGCACCCTCGAGACTAGCGGGAGTCACGAGCAGTACTTC
-,TRBJ1-2,many,TRBV7-8,CASSLGDLAGEYNYGYTF,TGTGCCAGCAGCTTAGGGGACTTGGCGGGCGAATACAACTATGGCTACACCTTC
-,TRBJ1-5,-,TRBV7-8,CASSLAIGPQHF,TGTGCCAGCAGCTTAGCGATCGGGCCCCAGCATTTT
-,TRBJ1-2,-,TRBV24-1,CATSDFGRGIGYGYTF,TGTGCCACCAGTGATTTCGGGAGGGGCATCGGATATGGCTACACCTTC
TRBD1,TRBJ1-4,-,TRBV5-1,CASSLGDRGSRELFF,TGCGCCAGCAGCTTGGGGGACAGGGGGTCTCGAGAGCTGTTTTTT
-,TRBJ1-2,many,TRBV14,CASSQAAGVGYTF,TGTGCCAGCAGCCAAGCGGCAGGGGTTGGCTACACCTTC
-,TRBJ2-5,-,TRBV9,CASSPTLQGRQETQYF,TGTGCCAGCAGCCCTACACTGCAGGGGAGGCAAGAGACCCAGTACTTC
-,TRBJ2-7,many,TRBV6-6,CASSESARAYEQYF,TGTGCCAGCAGTGAATCGGCGAGGGCCTACGAGCAGTACTTC
TRBD1,TRBJ2-7,many,TRBV3-1,CASSPGTGGEQYF,TGTGCCAGCAGCCCCGGGACAGGTGGGGAGCAGTACTTC
TRBD1,TRBJ1-1,-,TRBV7-8,CASSLMAGGEAFF,TGTGCCAGCAGCTTAATGGCAGGGGGCGAAGCTTTCTTT
-,TRBJ2-7,few,TRBV5-1,CASSPGNRRDEQYF,TGCGCCAGCAGCCCAGGGAACCGGCGGGACGAGCAGTACTTC
-,TRBJ1-3,-,TRBV25-1,CASSLGGGPGSGNTIYF,TGTGCCAGCAGTTTAGGGGGGGGGCCTGGCTCTGGAAACACCATATATTTT
-,TRBJ1-1,many,TRBV10-3,CAISEDTEAFF,TGTGCCATCAGTGAGGATACTGAAGCTTTCTTT
-,TRBJ2-2,many,TRBV19,CASSKPGHDATGELFF,TGTGCCAGTAGTAAACCGGGCCATGATGCGACCGGGGAGCTGTTTTTT
-,TRBJ2-5,many,TRBV7-3,CASSNTAGTQYF,TGTGCCAGCTCCAACACGGCCGGGACCCAGTACTTC
-,TRBJ2-7,many,TRBV3-1,CASSQDRLLSYEQYF,TGTGCCAGCAGCCAAGATCGTTTACTAAGCTACGAGCAGTACTTC
TRBD1,TRBJ2-7,many,TRBV9,CASSETGTAYEQYF,TGTGCCAGCAGCGAGACCGGGACAGCCTACGAGCAGTACTTC
-,TRBJ1-1,-,TRBV10-3,CAIRQQGATEAFF,TGTGCCATCAGGCAGCAGGGCGCCACTGAAGCTTTCTTT
-,TRBJ2-5,-,TRBV24-1,CATSVPLWADQETQYF,TGTGCCACCAGCGTACCTCTATGGGCGGACCAAGAGACCCAGTACTTC
TRBD2,TRBJ2-1,-,TRBV2,CASSLLAGNSYNEQFF,TGTGCCAGCAGCCTACTAGCGGGAAACTCCTACAATGAGCAGTTCTTC
-,TRBJ2-7,few,TRBV3-1,CASSPQQRSSYEQYF,TGTGCCAGCAGCCCCCAACAGAGAAGCTCCTACGAGCAGTACTTC
-,TRBJ2-2,-,TRBV24-1,CATSTRSQSFPGELFF,TGTGCCACCAGCACCCGATCACAGTCTTTTCCTGGGGAGCTGTTTTTT